This TCR beta chain appears in the sequencing data of a study of cytomegalovirus exposure and HLA in healthy donors. Findings of the study overall: An analysis was carried out at a later point. It showed that HLA-associated TCR beta chains were more clonally expanded than equally common non-associated chains.

The CDR3 has 13 amino acids. The germline CDR1 and CDR2 sequences are SQVTM and ANQGSEA. V dropped 4 bases and J dropped 2 bases, with 11 bases sitting between them. A remark on this clone: Its antigen is as yet unknown.

The PCR had 60 Vbeta and 13 Jbeta primers. This table comes from immunoSEQ multiplex PCR, and its TCRdb copy is limited to in-frame clones, with some not included. Among about 190,000 clones, over 60% were seen once, and the ten largest hold over 2%. Sequencing input: PBMCs. The rearrangement uses TRBV29-1 and TRBJ2-5; possible D gene TRBD2, 6 bases. The source of this sequence is a woman in her 30s in good health and CMV-seropositive. CDR3 protein: CSVAGLMQETQYF. The DNA of the CDR3 is TGCAGCGTTGCGGGACTTATGCAAGAGACCCAGTACTTC.